Listed below are T cell receptor beta chains from one sample, sequenced in a study of CD8+ T cells in alopecia areata. Sequencing used immunoSEQ multiplex PCR; TCRdb keeps in-frame clones, though not all of them. The sample yields about 180,000 clones, less than 75% seen once. The sequencing used CD4+ T cells sorted from blood, collected between weeks 55 and 65, from a patient treated with tofacitinib. These receptors were collected from a human donor with alopecia areata. The CDR3 runs from the conserved cysteine through the conserved F or W. The order of the fields is D gene, V gene, J gene, clone size, CDR3 DNA, CDR3 protein. The D gene is left open where the match is weak. Not all rows give a size; the values are once, few, many and, for expanded clones, a class.

TRBD2	TRBV15	TRBJ2-1	.	TGTGCCACCAGCAGAGCTAGCGGGGGGGCCGATGAGCAGTTCTTC	CATSRASGGADEQFF
.	TRBV9	TRBJ2-2	.	TGTGCCAGCAGCCTGAACACCGGGGAGCTGTTTTTT	CASSLNTGELFF
.	TRBV15	TRBJ1-2	.	TGTGCCACCAGCAGGATAGGGGCCCCCTATGGCTACACCTTC	CATSRIGAPYGYTF
.	TRBV2	TRBJ2-5	.	TGTGCCGAGGGAGGCCTAGGCGGATTGGGCCAGTACTTC	CAEGGLGGLGQYF
.	TRBV28	TRBJ2-7	.	TGTGCCAGCAGTTTAGGAGGTCCCTTCGCATACGAGCAGTACTTC	CASSLGGPFAYEQYF
.	TRBV5-1	TRBJ1-1	few	TGCGCCAGTAACACAGGGAGGCAGGGGCCGAACACTGAAGCTTTCTTT	CASNTGRQGPNTEAFF
TRBD1	TRBV25-1	TRBJ2-7	.	TGTGCCAGCAGTGAATTGTTAGACAGGGCCGAGCAGTACTTC	CASSELLDRAEQYF
.	TRBV11-3	TRBJ2-3	once	TGTGCCAGCAGCGAGGGCGGGGACACAGATACGCAGTATTTT	CASSEGGDTDTQYF
.	TRBV5-6	TRBJ1-2	.	TGTGCCAGCAGCGAAGTCTCTACTAACTATGGCTACACCTTC	CASSEVSTNYGYTF
.	TRBV29-1	TRBJ2-5	.	TGCAGCGTCGATTTATCGGGACTTAGAGAGACCCAGTACTTC	CSVDLSGLRETQYF
TRBD1	TRBV27	TRBJ2-5	few	TGTGCCAGCAGCACCGGGACAGGGGGCGTGGAGACCCAGTACTTC	CASSTGTGGVETQYF
.	TRBV29-1	TRBJ1-1	.	TGCAGCGTTGCCCCTCGCAGGGGAGGTTTCACTGAAGCTTTCTTT	CSVAPRRGGFTEAFF
.	TRBV5-6	TRBJ1-2	.	TGTGCCAGCAGCCTCGACACTAACTATGGCTACACCTTC	CASSLDTNYGYTF
TRBD1	TRBV9	TRBJ1-2	.	TGTGCCAGCAGTAAGGGACAGGGCTATGGCTACACCTTC	CASSKGQGYGYTF